These 16 T cell receptor beta chains came from one sample sequenced in a study of T cells in Graves' hyperthyroidism and ophthalmopathy. Amplification of TCR beta CDR3 regions used RNA as the template. In the first-round RT-PCR of the TCR CDR3, the HTBI primer set was used. TCRdb reprocessed the multiplex PCR reads with MiXCR, giving one entry per CDR3 protein. The table records about 260,000 distinct CDR3 sequences, around 17% of them present only once. The sequencing sample was made of blood. The receptors here all came from a woman in her late teens or twenties with Graves' ophthalmopathy.

This clonotype has a handful of counts. The CDR3 sequence is CASSSLGTGGNIQETQYF. The CDR3 coding sequence is TGTGCCAGCAGTTCTCTCGGGACAGGGGGGAATATCCAAGAGACCCAGTACTTC. The rearrangement uses TRBV28 and TRBJ2-5; 11 nucleotides agree with TRBD1. CDR3 size: 18 residues. Germline V gene lookup returns CDR1 MDHEN and CDR2 SYDVKM. J lost 1 base, V lost 4 bases, and 11 bases had no gene match.

The table lists this clonotype with many counts. The V and J genes are TRBV2 and TRBJ1-4, with D possibly being TRBD1 (5 bases). The CDR3 contains 16 residues. V dropped 6 bases and J dropped 0 bases, with 14 bases sitting between them. Germline V gene data show CDR1 as SNHLY and CDR2 as FYNNEI. In DNA form, the CDR3 reads TGTGCCAGCAGAAGGGACCTAGGGGCAACTAATGAAAAACTGTTTTTT. Amino acid sequence: CASRRDLGATNEKLFF.

The rearrangement links TRBV6-5 to TRBJ1-6; 7 bases are shared with TRBD1. With V trimmed by 0 bases and J by 8 bases, 4 bases remained unmatched. The germline V gene has CDR1 MNHEY and CDR2 SVGAGI. CDR3 length equals 15 residues. The CDR3 nucleotides read TGTGCCAGCAGTTACTCTTGGGACAGATATTCACCCCTCCACTTT. Translation: CASSYSWDRYSPLHF.

This clonotype was seen at least ten times. The chain links TRBV10-3 to TRBJ2-5; D is unclear. Germline V gene lookup returns CDR1 ENHRY and CDR2 SYGVKD. The CDR3 covers 13 residues. V shed 6 bases and J shed 1 base, with 9 bases lying between them. CDR3 bases: TGTGCCATCAGCCCTAAAGCCCAAGAGACCCAGTACTTC. It codes for CAISPKAQETQYF.

Only a few counts were recorded for this clonotype. The chain has TRBV6-1 and TRBJ2-3; D unclear. The CDR3 runs to 13 residues. The germline V and J ends were trimmed by 8 bases and 0 bases, with 9 bases remaining between them. Germline V gene data show CDR1 as MNHNS and CDR2 as SASEGT. The CDR3 here is CASGLGSTDTQYF. The CDR3 bases are TGTGCCAGCGGTTTGGGGAGCACAGATACGCAGTATTTT.

This chain connects TRBV27 to TRBJ2-7; the match to TRBD2 covers 11 bases. Germline V gene data show CDR1 as MNHEY and CDR2 as SMNVEV (reference sequence). The V gene end was trimmed by 5 bases and the J gene end by 2 bases; junction bases not matched to a gene: 5. There are 15 residues in the CDR3. The CDR3 DNA sequence: TGTGCCAGCAGTCTCGGGACTAGCGGAACCTACGAGCAGTACTTC. Translating it yields CASSLGTSGTYEQYF.

This clonotype was counted many times. This chain joins TRBV12-3 or TRBV12-4 and TRBJ2-1; 13 bases are a match to TRBD2. Germline trimming cut 5 bases from V and 6 bases from J; bases unmatched to any gene: 7. CDR3 size: 16 residues. The CDR3 DNA reads as TGTGCCAGCAGTCCCGGGGGACTAGCGGGAACCAATGAGCAGTTCTTC. Residues: CASSPGGLAGTNEQFF.

J is TRBJ2-7 and V is TRBV29-1; 7 bases align to TRBD2. Looked up from germline, CDR1 is SQVTM and CDR2 is ANQGSEA. This CDR3 contains 16 residues. After removal of 6 bases from V and 0 bases from J, the junction contained 14 bases not matched to a gene. The CDR3 nucleotides read TGCAGCGTCTGTTTGATCGGGACTAAAGCCTCCTACGAGCAGTACTTC. Protein product: CSVCLIGTKASYEQYF.

Ten or more counts support this clonotype. The V call is TRBV6-2 or TRBV6-3, the J call TRBJ1-5, with D perhaps matching TRBD1 (6 bases). The ends were cut back, 4 bases at V and 9 bases at J, with 13 bases in the middle. This CDR3 contains 13 residues. Germline V gives CDR1 MNHEY, CDR2 SVGEGT. This CDR3 reads CASSSRTDRPQHF. DNA for the CDR3: TGTGCCAGCAGTTCGCGGACAGATCGGCCCCAGCATTTT.

This clonotype was recorded at least ten times. This sequence joins TRBV20-1 and TRBJ1-1; D is possibly TRBD1 (5 bases). Germline CDR1 and CDR2: DFQATT and SNEGSKA (reference sequence). The CDR3 extends over 15 amino acids. With 4 bases removed from V and 1 base from J, the gap between germline ends came to 16 bases. CDR3 loop: CSAKGPPLGNTEAFF. In DNA form, the CDR3 reads TGCAGTGCTAAGGGACCGCCATTAGGGAACACTGAAGCTTTCTTT.

This clonotype was recorded many times. The chain has TRBV10-3 and TRBJ1-5; 7 positions match TRBD1. Germline V lookup: CDR1 ENHRY, CDR2 SYGVKD. The CDR3 is 15 amino acids. V lost 6 bases and J lost 1; bases outside the gene matches: 6. The DNA of the CDR3 is TGTGCCATCAGCTCCGGGACAGTAAGCAATCAGCCCCAGCATTTT. Protein product: CAISSGTVSNQPQHF.

V gene TRBV4-3 combines with J gene TRBJ2-2; no clear D gene. Germline values: CDR1 LGHNA, CDR2 YSLEER. Trimming stripped 0 bases from V and 1 base from J, with 6 bases between. The CDR3 has 15 residues. In DNA form, the CDR3 reads TGCGCCAGCAGCCAAGAGACACAGAACACCGGGGAGCTGTTTTTT. The encoded protein is CASSQETQNTGELFF.

This clonotype has ten or more counts. The V and J genes are TRBV7-3 and TRBJ2-2, with no clear D. V was cut by 0 bases and J by 5 bases, with 4 bases left in between. Germline lookup yields CDR1 SGHTA and CDR2 FQGTGA. The CDR3 length is 13 residues. CDR3 region: CASSLTATGELFF. The CDR3 bases are TGTGCCAGCAGCTTAACGGCTACCGGGGAGCTGTTTTTT.

This clonotype was counted many times. The J gene is TRBJ1-5, the V gene TRBV6-2 or TRBV6-3; 8 bases are a match to TRBD1. The V segment lost 5 bases and the J segment 7 bases; nucleotides outside the gene matches: 10. The CDR3 is 15 residues long. The germline V gene has CDR1 MNHEY and CDR2 SVGEGT. CDR3 sequence reads: CASSRTGTAGQPQHF. CDR3 sequence (DNA): TGTGCCAGCAGTCGGACAGGGACGGCAGGGCAGCCCCAGCATTTT.

This clonotype was observed many times. The V gene is TRBV29-1, the J gene TRBJ2-4; D might be TRBD1 or TRBD2, each matching 6 bases. V was cut by 2 bases and J by 3 bases, with 8 bases left in between. Germline lookup yields CDR1 SQVTM and CDR2 ANQGSEA. The CDR3 runs 13 residues. The CDR3 reads CSVERGLKNIQYF. DNA of the CDR3: TGCAGCGTTGAACGGGGGCTCAAAAACATTCAGTACTTC.

This clonotype was seen repeatedly, ten times or more. A much larger clonotype is one base distant, so this may be a read error. The chain carries TRBV28 and TRBJ1-2, with no clear D. Per germline, CDR1 MDHEN and CDR2 SYDVKM. CDR3 size: 13 residues. Trimming cost V 7 bases and J 4 bases, with 13 bases left between them. CDR3 loop: CASIGSLTYGYTF. CDR3 DNA: TGTGCCAGCATAGGTAGCCTGACCTATGGCTACACCTTC.